The clone carrying this TCR beta chain is a singleton in its sample. The data belong to a study of chemoradiotherapy in HPV16-positive cancers. This CDR3 has 16 amino acids. V lost 0 bases and J lost 1, with 11 bases in between. The V gene's germline CDR1 is SGHRS and CDR2 YFSETQ. Sequenced by immunoSEQ multiplex PCR; TCRdb stores in-frame clones only, minus some. The sample carries about 15,000 clones, about 86% recorded once. V gene TRBV5-1 combines with J gene TRBJ2-1, with D possibly TRBD1 on 6 matching bases. The sequence was collected from a human donor with HPV-associated anogenital cancer. This material consisted of blood, taken from a patient who underwent chemoradiotherapy. CDR3: CASSLGPGVSYNEQFF. CDR3 nucleotide sequence: TGCGCCAGCAGCTTGGGTCCAGGGGTTTCCTACAATGAGCAGTTCTTC.